The sequence of this T cell receptor beta chain was determined in a study of glioma-infiltrating T cells after dendritic cell vaccination (dated by TCRdb to about 2016). A note on the overall study: A cohort of 15 glioblastoma patients from Phase I and II dendritic cell vaccination trials was included, of whom 9 were newly diagnosed and 6 had recurrent disease. Tumor-infiltrating lymphocyte content was quantified and tumor and blood repertoires were compared in dendritic cell-vaccinated glioblastoma patients by deep sequencing of TCR beta CDR3 regions. The vaccine was prepared from monocyte-derived dendritic cells that were cultured for approximately seven days with IL-4 and GM-CSF and then pulsed overnight with autologous tumor lysate. Between the early 2000s and the early 2010s, patients were given autologous tumor lysate-pulsed dendritic cell vaccination. Three intradermal dendritic cell vaccine injections were administered to patients at biweekly intervals in the arm below the axilla. Survival after dendritic cell vaccination was correlated with TCR sequencing metrics, including TIL content and tumor-blood repertoire overlap. Study-wide findings and limitations: The cohort was small and heterogeneous, and full blood and tumor sets were available for few patients, with initial-recurrent tumor pairs available for even fewer patients. Higher estimated pretreatment TIL content predicted longer time to progression and overall survival after dendritic cell vaccination. The response model built on TCR overlap across three groups was characterized as speculative, with prospective validation still needed. TCR clonality showed no direct relationship with survival, which suggests that a diverse polyclonal response may be important.

Concerning this clone: It has no known antigen specificity. No base qualities exist here, and no much larger clone lies one base off it.

TCRB CDR3 regions were amplified from approximately 2 ug genomic DNA, or all available DNA if less, using the immunoSEQ assay. The multiplex PCR relied on 60 forward primers for TCR V beta segments and 13 reverse primers for J beta segments. To estimate the number of reads per starting template, synthetic control templates were added to each sample at limiting dilution. Sequencing produced 87 bp reads on the Illumina HiSeq System. The authors processed their data as follows. To remove PCR and sequencing errors, closely related sequences were merged with a nearest neighbor algorithm. TCR overlap was measured as the percentage of unique tumor TCR beta sequences also present in the same patient's peripheral blood. TCRdb re-hosts the immuneACCESS table, in-frame sequences only. Its copies lack some clones; in the studies checked, an unresolved V gene accounts for under half of them, and the cause for the rest is not known. For V, J and clone size, that table is used; D and trimming come from the DNA. The table for this sample lists 91,000 or so clones; 80% of them were counted only once. Clones ranked in the top ten supply under 6.5% of the sample.

Trimming leaves V shorter by 3 bases and J shorter by 6 bases, with the junction holding 2 bases beyond the gene matches. Measured from the cysteine to the phenylalanine, the CDR3 is 12 residues long. CDR3 DNA only is kept here, 36 bases in frame from base 1. Via the germline V gene, CDR1 is SGHRS and CDR2 YFSETQ. The time point label, as the study defines it: after dendritic cell vaccination, including at tumor progression/relapse. Selection of patients required sufficient residual fresh-frozen tumor tissue and over two years of available survival data. An isocitrate dehydrogenase mutation was not carried by any of the glioblastoma patients, although molecular status was otherwise variable. PBMC were collected before vaccination, two weeks after the third vaccination, and at tumor progression if progression occurred. The Qiagen DNeasy Blood extraction Kit was used for extraction of genomic DNA.

This specimen consisted of blood, obtained after dendritic cell vaccination. The sequence was collected from a human donor with glioblastoma. The chain employs TRBV5-1 and TRBJ1-2; TRBD1 aligns with 7 central bases. The sequenced DNA is TGCGCCAGCAGCTCCCAGGGGGATGGCTACACCTTC. This is translated as CASSSQGDGYTF.